The source of this TCR beta chain is a study of blood T cells in healthy people across ages. The germline V gene encodes CDR1 LGHNA and CDR2 YNFKEQ. With V trimmed by 6 bases and J by 13 bases, 13 bases remained unmatched. The CDR3 runs 14 residues. Using a J-beta primer mix together with a sample-barcoded 5' primer, a second PCR was run for 7 to 11 cycles. From the 5' RACE reads, TCRdb called clonotypes with MiXCR, one entry per CDR3 protein. The sample consists of some 710,000 distinct CDR3 sequences, around 50% of them appearing once. This clonotype originated in an elderly man in good health. The sample was blood. The V call is TRBV4-2, the J call TRBJ2-4; 9 nucleotides align to TRBD2. CDR3 DNA sequence: TGTGCCAGCAGAGTAGCGGGAGACTACAATGAGCAGTACTTC. Translating gives CASRVAGDYNEQYF.